This passage covers 18 T cell receptor beta chains from one sample sequenced in a study of Ad26.COV2.S vaccination and SARS-CoV-2 variants listed by TCRdb under 2021. Read against the paper, the sample's treatment or condition label means: over 15 received Ad26.COV2.S at low or high dose, single or two shots; about 5 received placebo; per-sample allocation not given. For vaccine and placebo recipients, repertoires were sequenced using samples collected on day 63 after the first injection. Libraries were prepared through the immunoSEQ multiplex PCR assay. This immuneACCESS table, as held by TCRdb, lists in-frame sequences with V and J called but not all clones. Of the missing ones, under half trace to an unresolved V gene in checked studies; the others have no known cause. This sample holds roughly 380,000 clones; approximately 87% were observed only once. Less than 4.5% of the sample is taken by the ten largest.

The sample consisted of peripheral blood, taken in a trial of Ad26.COV2.S vaccine versus placebo. These receptor sequences come from a person between 18 and 65 years old who received the Ad26.COV2.S COVID-19 vaccine or a placebo.

The chain combines TRBV27 with TRBJ2-7, with 9 bases identical to TRBD2. V lost 4 bases to trimming and J lost 3 bases; unmatched junction nucleotides: 4. Looked up from germline, CDR1 is MNHEY and CDR2 is SMNVEV (reference sequence). This CDR3 region has 14 residues. The CDR3 spells CASSSSGAFYEQYF. CDR3 bases: TGTGCCAGCAGTTCTAGCGGGGCCTTCTACGAGCAGTACTTC.

CDR3 sequence reads: CASSQDGGISYGYTF. DNA for the CDR3: TGCGCCAGCAGCCAAGATGGGGGGATTAGCTATGGCTACACCTTC. V gene TRBV4-3 combines with J gene TRBJ1-2; weak D call: TRBD1 (5 bases). CDR3 length: 15 amino acids. V was shortened by 0 bases and J by 4 bases, with 12 bases between the two germline ends. Germline CDR1 LGHNA, CDR2 YSLEER.

The chain links TRBV20-1 to TRBJ2-5, with a weak D call TRBD2 (7 bases). The germline V gene has CDR1 DFQATT and CDR2 SNEGSKA (reference sequence). V was trimmed by 3 bases and J by 2 bases, leaving 16 bases between them. The CDR3 is 15 residues long. In nucleotides, the CDR3 is TGCAGTGCTAGTTGGGGGGGCGAAATACAAGAGACCCAGTACTTC. Its protein is CSASWGGEIQETQYF.

Concerning this clone itself: Other nucleotide sequences in the sample specify the same CDR3. The V gene is TRBV28, the J gene TRBJ1-2; 8 nucleotides agree with TRBD1. Germline CDR1 reads MDHEN; CDR2 reads SYDVKM. The trim removed 5 bases at V and 5 bases at J, leaving 7 bases unmatched. The CDR3 length is 14 residues. The chain's CDR3 is CASSVGQGGYGYTF. The CDR3 bases are TGTGCCAGCAGTGTCGGACAGGGAGGATATGGCTACACCTTC.

The chain employs TRBV28 and TRBJ2-3, with TRBD2 matching over 8 bases. CDR3 length: 16 amino acids. Trimming cost V 5 bases and J 2 bases; bases outside gene matches: 9. The germline CDR1 and CDR2 sequences are MDHEN and SYDVKM. CDR3 sequence: CASSPFSGGTTDTQYF. CDR3 DNA: TGTGCCAGCAGTCCCTTTTCGGGGGGGACCACAGATACGCAGTATTTT.

The chain uses TRBV7-8 and TRBJ1-6; D gene ambiguous. CDR3 length: 16 residues. V lost 1 base to trimming and J lost 6 bases, with 13 bases between them. Germline CDR1 and CDR2: SGHVS and FQNEAQ. The CDR3 bases are TGTGCCAGCAGCTTAGACACTTCGACCCTTAATTCACCCCTCCACTTT. It specifies CASSLDTSTLNSPLHF.

This clone was detected only once. CDR3 nucleotides: TGTGCCAGCAGCTTAGATGGGCCTAACTATGGCTACACCTTC. Translation: CASSLDGPNYGYTF. This rearrangement joins TRBV11-2 to TRBJ1-2; D is unclear. This CDR3 is built from 14 residues. CDR1 SGHAT and CDR2 FQNNGV come from the germline V gene. The V and J ends lost 0 bases and 0 bases respectively, with 5 bases between them.

The chain combines TRBV28 with TRBJ2-5, with 8 bases fitting TRBD1. The germline V gene has CDR1 MDHEN and CDR2 SYDVKM. The CDR3 is made up of 16 amino acids. Trimming at V came to 6 bases and at J to 1 base, leaving 10 bases not matched to a gene. The CDR3 coding sequence is TGTGCCAGCAGCTCAACCGGGACAGGAATCCAAGAGACCCAGTACTTC. Its translation is CASSSTGTGIQETQYF.

The chain combines TRBV9 with TRBJ1-5; TRBD1 is a possible D gene (5 bases). V was trimmed by 2 bases and J by 3 bases, leaving 15 bases between them. Germline V gene lookup returns CDR1 SGDLS and CDR2 YYNGEE. This CDR3 comprises 16 residues. Here the CDR3 reads CASSVGPGRLNQPQHF. CDR3 DNA: TGTGCCAGCAGCGTGGGCCCGGGACGGCTCAATCAGCCCCAGCATTTT.

V gene TRBV15 combines with J gene TRBJ2-5, with D possibly called TRBD1 or TRBD2 (5 bases each). Looked up from germline, CDR1 is LNHNV and CDR2 is YYDKDF (reference sequence). V was clipped by 1 base and J by 0 bases, with 9 bases between them. The CDR3 totals 15 residues. The CDR3 spells CATSRAGRYQETQYF. The CDR3 nucleotides are TGTGCCACCAGCAGAGCGGGGCGGTACCAAGAGACCCAGTACTTC.

The chain joins TRBV7-2 to TRBJ1-6; D unclear. Germline CDR1 is SGHTA and CDR2 is FQGNSA. The CDR3 runs 14 residues. V gave up 2 bases and J gave up 13 bases, with 15 bases separating them. CDR3 sequence reads: CASSLNGPPSPLHF. CDR3 nucleotide sequence: TGTGCCAGCAGCTTAAATGGGCCGCCCTCGCCCCTCCACTTT.

The CDR3 loop is CASTRQMYEQYF. In nucleotides, the CDR3 is TGTGCCAGCACCAGACAGATGTACGAGCAGTACTTC. The rearrangement joins TRBV28 to TRBJ2-7, with D maybe TRBD1 (5 bases). The V and J ends lost 7 bases and 4 bases respectively, with 11 bases between them. CDR1 and CDR2 from the germline V gene are MDHEN and SYDVKM. This CDR3 has 12 amino acids.

This clone appeared once. CDR3 protein: CATSSGTSNQPQHF. The CDR3 DNA is TGTGCCACCAGCAGCGGGACAAGCAATCAGCCCCAGCATTTT. The chain links TRBV15 to TRBJ1-5; D is perhaps TRBD1 (6 bases). Germline V gene lookup returns CDR1 LNHNV and CDR2 YYDKDF (reference sequence). The V and J ends lost 3 bases and 1 base respectively, with 7 bases between them. The CDR3 sequence is 14 residues long.

The chain couples TRBV7-9 to TRBJ2-7; 11 nucleotides align to TRBD1. J gave up 2 bases and V 5 bases, and 8 bases lay outside the gene matches. The CDR3 contains 16 residues. The germline V gene encodes CDR1 SEHNR and CDR2 FQNEAQ (reference sequence). The CDR3 is CASSPPTGQGAYEQYF. DNA of the CDR3: TGTGCCAGCAGCCCACCTACGGGACAGGGGGCCTACGAGCAGTACTTC. The variable domain in full, with the rest retrieved from reference TRBV7-9 and TRBJ2-7, is DTGVSQNPRHKITKRGQNVTFRCDPISEHNRLYWYRQTLGQGPEFLTYFQNEAQLEKSRLLSDRFSAERPKGSFSTLEIQRTEQGDSAMYLCASSPPTGQGAYEQYFGPGTRLTVT.

The chain links TRBV11-2 to TRBJ2-1, with 12 bases that match TRBD2. Trimming at V came to 4 bases and at J to 6 bases, leaving 4 bases not matched to a gene. The CDR3 is 15 residues long. Germline lookup yields CDR1 SGHAT and CDR2 FQNNGV. CDR3 nucleotides: TGTGCCAGCAGCTCCGGACTAGCGGGGAGCAATGAGCAGTTCTTC. Amino acids: CASSSGLAGSNEQFF.

The rearrangement links TRBV5-8 to TRBJ1-5; TRBD1 is a possible D gene (6 bases). With 4 bases removed from V and 6 bases from J, the gap between germline ends came to 17 bases. This CDR3 region has 15 residues. Germline V gene sequence: CDR1 SGHTS, CDR2 YDEGEE. The CDR3 DNA reads as TGTGCCAGCAGCCCCCCGCGGGGGGCGCGTCAGCCCCAGCATTTT. This codes for CASSPPRGARQPQHF.

The gene calls are TRBV7-9 and TRBJ2-3, with D perhaps TRBD1 (6 bases). Trimming shortened V by 1 base and J by 4 bases, and 12 bases separated the two germline ends. The CDR3 has 15 amino acids. Germline V gene data show CDR1 as SEHNR and CDR2 as FQNEAQ (reference sequence). The CDR3 sequence is CASSLDGQSADTQYF. The CDR3 bases are TGTGCCAGCAGCTTAGACGGACAGAGCGCAGATACGCAGTATTTT.

This chain joins TRBV19 and TRBJ2-1; D unresolved. CDR3 size: 12 residues. Between the trimmed V and J ends, which lost 7 bases and 2 bases, there was a span of 6 bases. Germline CDR1 reads LNHDA; CDR2 reads SQIVND (reference sequence). CDR3 sequence reads: CASNTAYNEQFF. DNA for the CDR3: TGTGCCAGTAACACCGCCTACAATGAGCAGTTCTTC.